A single sample gave rise to the 13 T cell receptor beta chains below, sequenced in a study of cytomegalovirus exposure and HLA in healthy donors. Amplification used 60 Vbeta primers and 13 Jbeta primers. Sequenced by immunoSEQ multiplex PCR; TCRdb stores in-frame clones only, minus some. The sample yields 160,000 or so clones, about two thirds seen once. Material: PBMCs. Receptors were obtained from a woman aged 25-40 years in good health and CMV-seronegative.

The chain employs TRBV6-5 and TRBJ2-7, with TRBD1 as a possible D gene (6 bases). Germline lookup yields CDR1 MNHEY and CDR2 SVGAGI. The CDR3 has 15 residues. V was cut by 4 bases and J by 0 bases, with 13 bases left in between. The CDR3 DNA follows: TGTGCCAGCAGTTTAGGGGGAGAAAACTCCTACGAGCAGTACTTC. Its protein is CASSLGGENSYEQYF.

The chain has TRBV6-5 and TRBJ2-5; 7 bases agree with TRBD1. CDR1 and CDR2 (germline): MNHEY, SVGAGI. V was clipped by 4 bases and J by 5 bases; unmatched bases: 7. The CDR3 sequence is 14 residues long. The CDR3 DNA reads as TGTGCCAGCAGTTTGGACAGGACGCGGGAGACCCAGTACTTC. Its protein product is CASSLDRTRETQYF.

V usage is TRBV4-1 and J usage is TRBJ1-6, with 9 bases matching TRBD1. The V gene end was trimmed by 1 base and the J gene end by 10 bases; junction bases not matched to a gene: 2. Looked up from germline, CDR1 is MGHRA and CDR2 is YSYEKL. The CDR3 totals 14 residues. CDR3 sequence: CASSQGDRASPLHF. The CDR3 region has the DNA TGCGCCAGCAGCCAAGGGGACAGGGCCTCACCCCTCCACTTT.

The gene calls are TRBV2 and TRBJ2-1; 13 positions agree with TRBD2. The CDR3 consists of 16 residues. V lost 4 bases to trimming and J lost 3 bases; unmatched junction nucleotides: 3. Germline V gene lookup returns CDR1 SNHLY and CDR2 FYNNEI. Here the CDR3 DNA reads TGTGCCAGCAGTGCAAGACTAGCGGGAGGCTACAATGAGCAGTTCTTC. Protein: CASSARLAGGYNEQFF.

The chain joins TRBV28 to TRBJ2-7, with D possibly being TRBD2 (6 bases). Trimming cost V 6 bases and J 2 bases, with 20 bases left between them. CDR3 length equals 16 residues. Germline V gene sequence: CDR1 MDHEN, CDR2 SYDVKM. The chain's CDR3 is CASRARDLTNPYEQYF. The CDR3 bases are TGTGCCAGCAGGGCCAGGGACTTGACGAACCCCTACGAGCAGTACTTC.

The chain is built from TRBV5-1 and TRBJ1-1; 11 bases line up with TRBD1. The V gene end was trimmed by 2 bases and the J gene end by 0 bases; junction bases not matched to a gene: 6. Germline values: CDR1 SGHRS, CDR2 YFSETQ. CDR3 size: 17 residues. The CDR3 is CASSFGQGAGMNTEAFF. The CDR3 nucleotides are TGCGCCAGCAGCTTTGGACAGGGGGCAGGGATGAACACTGAAGCTTTCTTT.

This chain links TRBV18 with TRBJ1-1; possible D gene TRBD1, 6 bases. V lost 3 bases, J lost 6 bases, and 8 bases lay in between. CDR1 KGHSH and CDR2 LQKENI come from the germline V gene. The CDR3 runs to 12 residues. CDR3 nucleotide sequence: TGTGCCAGCTCACCGGACAGTTCTGAAGCTTTCTTT. Translation gives CASSPDSSEAFF.

V is TRBV5-1 and J is TRBJ2-5; TRBD2 agrees at 9 bases. CDR3 length equals 12 residues. CDR1 SGHRS and CDR2 YFSETQ come from the germline V gene. After removal of 8 bases from V and 4 bases from J, the junction contained 3 bases not matched to a gene. CDR3 coding DNA: TGCGCCAGAGAAGCGGGGGGAGAGACCCAGTACTTC. It yields the protein CAREAGGETQYF.

The chain has TRBV10-3 and TRBJ2-2; D may be TRBD1 (6 bases). Trimming removed 4 bases at V and 7 bases at J, with 10 bases between. The length of the CDR3 is 13 residues. Germline V gives CDR1 ENHRY, CDR2 SYGVKD. CDR3 protein: CAISAGVIGELFF. The DNA for the CDR3 is TGTGCCATCAGTGCAGGGGTAATCGGGGAGCTGTTTTTT.

There are a few counts of this clone. V usage is TRBV4-1 and J usage is TRBJ1-5, with D unclear. The CDR3 totals 18 residues. Germline CDR1 is MGHRA and CDR2 is YSYEKL. The V gene lost 0 bases and the J gene lost 6 bases, with 21 bases spanning the gap. The CDR3 DNA sequence: TGCGCCAGCAGCCAAGACCTGGAGGTGAGCGAGGTGTTTCAGCCCCAGCATTTT. This encodes CASSQDLEVSEVFQPQHF.

The rearrangement links TRBV15 to TRBJ1-4; D is ambiguous. The germline gives CDR1 LNHNV, CDR2 YYDKDF (reference sequence). V dropped 1 base and J dropped 5 bases, with 8 bases sitting between them. CDR3 length equals 14 residues. CDR3 nucleotides: TGTGCCACCAGCAGAGGGGGAGGAAATGAAAAACTGTTTTTT. It encodes CATSRGGGNEKLFF.

The V gene is TRBV7-9, the J gene TRBJ2-1; D perhaps matches TRBD1 (5 bases). Trimming shortened V by 5 bases and J by 0 bases, and 14 bases separated the two germline ends. This CDR3 is 16 amino acids long. Germline V gives CDR1 SEHNR, CDR2 FQNEAQ (reference sequence). The CDR3 DNA sequence: TGTGCCAGCAGCCCCCCCCCAGGGAACTCCTACAATGAGCAGTTCTTC. It translates to CASSPPPGNSYNEQFF.

The J gene is TRBJ2-1, the V gene TRBV28; 10 bases are a match to TRBD2. Unmatched junction bases numbered 13, after V lost 7 bases and J lost 7 bases. The germline gives CDR1 MDHEN, CDR2 SYDVKM. The CDR3 is 16 amino acids. CDR3 loop: CASIGGLAVMRNEQFF. The CDR3 region has the DNA TGTGCCAGCATAGGTGGACTAGCGGTTATGAGGAATGAGCAGTTCTTC.